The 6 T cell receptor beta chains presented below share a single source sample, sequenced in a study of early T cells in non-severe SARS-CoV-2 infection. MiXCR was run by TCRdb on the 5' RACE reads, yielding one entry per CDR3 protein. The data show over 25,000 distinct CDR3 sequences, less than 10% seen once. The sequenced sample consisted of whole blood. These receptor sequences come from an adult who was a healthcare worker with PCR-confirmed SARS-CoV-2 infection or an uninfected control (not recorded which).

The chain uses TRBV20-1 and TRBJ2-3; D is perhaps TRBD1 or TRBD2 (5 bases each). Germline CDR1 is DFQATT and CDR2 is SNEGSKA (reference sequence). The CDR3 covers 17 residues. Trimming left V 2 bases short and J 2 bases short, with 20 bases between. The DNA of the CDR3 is TGCAGTGCTAGACCTCCCCCTTCGTGGGACCACACAGATACGCAGTATTTT. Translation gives CSARPPPSWDHTDTQYF.

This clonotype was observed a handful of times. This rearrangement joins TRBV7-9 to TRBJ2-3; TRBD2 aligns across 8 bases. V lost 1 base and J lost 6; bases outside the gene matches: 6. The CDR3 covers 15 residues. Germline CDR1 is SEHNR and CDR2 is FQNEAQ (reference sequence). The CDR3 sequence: CASSLERGGLDTQYF. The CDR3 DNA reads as TGTGCCAGCAGCTTAGAACGGGGGGGCCTGGATACGCAGTATTTT.

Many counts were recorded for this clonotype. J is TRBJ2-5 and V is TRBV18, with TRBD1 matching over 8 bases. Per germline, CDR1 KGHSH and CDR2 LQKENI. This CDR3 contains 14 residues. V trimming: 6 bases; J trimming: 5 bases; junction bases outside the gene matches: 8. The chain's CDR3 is CASSLDRGGETQYF. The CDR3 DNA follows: TGTGCCAGCTCCCTCGACAGGGGCGGTGAGACCCAGTACTTC.

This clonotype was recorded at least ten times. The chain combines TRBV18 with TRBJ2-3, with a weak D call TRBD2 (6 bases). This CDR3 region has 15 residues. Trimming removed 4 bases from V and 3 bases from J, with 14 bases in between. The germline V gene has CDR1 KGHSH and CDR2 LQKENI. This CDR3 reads CASSLQRVLTDTQYF. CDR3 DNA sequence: TGTGCCAGCTCACTCCAGCGGGTTCTTACAGATACGCAGTATTTT. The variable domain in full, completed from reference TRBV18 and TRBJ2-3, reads NAGVMQNPRHLVRRRGQEARLRCSPMKGHSHVYWYRQLPEEGLKFMVYLQKENIIDESGMPKERFSAEFPKEGPSILRIQQVVRGDSAAYFCASSLQRVLTDTQYFGPGTRLTVL.

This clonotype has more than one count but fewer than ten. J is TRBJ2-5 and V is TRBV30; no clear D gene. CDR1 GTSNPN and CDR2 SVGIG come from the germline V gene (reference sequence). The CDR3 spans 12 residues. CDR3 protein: CAIHQTQETQYF. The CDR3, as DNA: TGTGCTATTCACCAGACTCAAGAGACCCAGTACTTC. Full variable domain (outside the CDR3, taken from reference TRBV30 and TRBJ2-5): SQTIHQWPATLVQPVGSPLSLECTVEGTSNPNLYWYRQAAGRGLQLLFYSVGIGQISSEVPQNLSASRPQDRQFILSSKKLLLSDSGFYLCAIHQTQETQYFGPGTRLLVL.

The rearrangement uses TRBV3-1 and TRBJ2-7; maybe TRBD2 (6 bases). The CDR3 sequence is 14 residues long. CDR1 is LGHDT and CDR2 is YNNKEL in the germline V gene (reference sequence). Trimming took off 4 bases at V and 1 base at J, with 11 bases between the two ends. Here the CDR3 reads CASSPGDWSYEQYF. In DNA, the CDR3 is TGTGCCAGCAGCCCCGGGGACTGGTCCTACGAGCAGTACTTC.